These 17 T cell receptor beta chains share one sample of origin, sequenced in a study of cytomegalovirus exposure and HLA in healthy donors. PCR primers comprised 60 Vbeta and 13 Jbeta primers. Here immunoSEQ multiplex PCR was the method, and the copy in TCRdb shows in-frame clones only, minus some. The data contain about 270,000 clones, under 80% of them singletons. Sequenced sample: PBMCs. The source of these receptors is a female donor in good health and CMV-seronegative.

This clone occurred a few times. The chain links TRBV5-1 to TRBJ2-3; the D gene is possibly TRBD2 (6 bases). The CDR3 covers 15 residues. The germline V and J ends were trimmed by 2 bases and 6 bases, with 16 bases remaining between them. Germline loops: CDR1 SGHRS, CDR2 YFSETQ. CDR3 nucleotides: TGCGCCAGCAGCTTAAGGGGCGCGGGACCGGATACGCAGTATTTT. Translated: CASSLRGAGPDTQYF.

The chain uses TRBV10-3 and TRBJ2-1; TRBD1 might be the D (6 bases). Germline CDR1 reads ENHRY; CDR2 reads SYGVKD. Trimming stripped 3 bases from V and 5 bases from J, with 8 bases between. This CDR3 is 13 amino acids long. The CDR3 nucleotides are TGTGCCATCAGTGAAACAGGGAACAATGAGCAGTTCTTC. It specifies CAISETGNNEQFF.

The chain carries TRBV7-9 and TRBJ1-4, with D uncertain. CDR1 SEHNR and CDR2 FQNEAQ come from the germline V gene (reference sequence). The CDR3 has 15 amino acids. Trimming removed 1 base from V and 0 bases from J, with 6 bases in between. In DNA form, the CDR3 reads TGTGCCAGCAGCTTAGATGTATCAACTAATGAAAAACTGTTTTTT. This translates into CASSLDVSTNEKLFF.

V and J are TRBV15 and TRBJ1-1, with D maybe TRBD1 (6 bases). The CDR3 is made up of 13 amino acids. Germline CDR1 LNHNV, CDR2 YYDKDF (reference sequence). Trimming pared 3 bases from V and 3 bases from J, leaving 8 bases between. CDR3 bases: TGTGCCACCAGCAGCAGGGGAGACACTGAAGCTTTCTTT. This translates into CATSSRGDTEAFF.

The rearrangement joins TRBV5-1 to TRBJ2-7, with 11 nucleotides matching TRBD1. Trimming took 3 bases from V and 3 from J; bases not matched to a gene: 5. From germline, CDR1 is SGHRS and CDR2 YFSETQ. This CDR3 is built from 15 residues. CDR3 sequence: CASSSGQGAVYEQYF. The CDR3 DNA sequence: TGCGCCAGCAGCTCCGGACAGGGGGCGGTCTACGAGCAGTACTTC. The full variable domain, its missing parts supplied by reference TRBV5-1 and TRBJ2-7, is KAGVTQTPRYLIKTRGQQVTLSCSPISGHRSVSWYQQTPGQGLQFLFEYFSETQRNKGNFPGRFSGRQFSNSRSEMNVSTLELGDSALYLCASSSGQGAVYEQYFGPGTRLTVT.

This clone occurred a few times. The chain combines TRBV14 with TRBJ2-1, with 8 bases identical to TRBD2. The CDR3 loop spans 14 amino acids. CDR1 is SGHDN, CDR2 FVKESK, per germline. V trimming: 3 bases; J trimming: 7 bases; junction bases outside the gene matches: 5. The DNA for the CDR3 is TGTGCCAGCAGCCATCTGACTAGCGTGAATGAGCAGTTCTTC. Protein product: CASSHLTSVNEQFF.

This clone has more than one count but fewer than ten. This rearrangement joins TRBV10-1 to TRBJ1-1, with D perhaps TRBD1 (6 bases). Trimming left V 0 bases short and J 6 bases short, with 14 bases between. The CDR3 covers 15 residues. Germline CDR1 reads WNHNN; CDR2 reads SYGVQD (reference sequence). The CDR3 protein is CASSESQGRRAEAFF. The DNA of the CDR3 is TGCGCCAGCAGTGAGTCACAGGGACGGAGAGCTGAAGCTTTCTTT.

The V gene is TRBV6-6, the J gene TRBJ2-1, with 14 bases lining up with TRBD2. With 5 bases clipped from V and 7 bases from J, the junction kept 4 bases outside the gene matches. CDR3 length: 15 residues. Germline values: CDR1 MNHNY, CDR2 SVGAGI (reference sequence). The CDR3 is CASSPGLAGANEQFF. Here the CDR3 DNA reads TGTGCCAGCAGTCCGGGACTAGCGGGAGCAAATGAGCAGTTCTTC.

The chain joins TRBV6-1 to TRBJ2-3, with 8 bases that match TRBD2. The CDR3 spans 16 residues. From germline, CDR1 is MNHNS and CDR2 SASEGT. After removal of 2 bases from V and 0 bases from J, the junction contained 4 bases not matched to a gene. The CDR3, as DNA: TGTGCCAGCAGTGAAATGACTAGCGAGAGCACAGATACGCAGTATTTT. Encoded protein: CASSEMTSESTDTQYF.

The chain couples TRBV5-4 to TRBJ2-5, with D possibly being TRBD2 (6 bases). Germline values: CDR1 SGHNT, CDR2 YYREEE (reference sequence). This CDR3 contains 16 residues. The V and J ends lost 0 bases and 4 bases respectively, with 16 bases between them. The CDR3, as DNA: TGTGCCAGCAGCTTGGGGCCCACCACTAGCAGAGAGACCCAGTACTTC. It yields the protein CASSLGPTTSRETQYF.

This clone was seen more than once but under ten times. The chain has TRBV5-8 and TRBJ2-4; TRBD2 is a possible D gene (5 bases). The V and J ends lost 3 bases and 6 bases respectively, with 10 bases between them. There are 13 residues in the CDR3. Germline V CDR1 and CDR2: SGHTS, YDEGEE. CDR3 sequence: CASSSTEANIQYF. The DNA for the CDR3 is TGTGCCAGCAGCTCGACGGAGGCAAACATTCAGTACTTC. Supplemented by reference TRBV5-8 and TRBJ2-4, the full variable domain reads EAGVTQSPTHLIKTRGQQATLRCSPISGHTSVYWYQQALGLGLQFLLWYDEGEERNRGNFPPRFSGRQFPNYSSELNVNALELEDSALYLCASSSTEANIQYFGAGTRLSVL.

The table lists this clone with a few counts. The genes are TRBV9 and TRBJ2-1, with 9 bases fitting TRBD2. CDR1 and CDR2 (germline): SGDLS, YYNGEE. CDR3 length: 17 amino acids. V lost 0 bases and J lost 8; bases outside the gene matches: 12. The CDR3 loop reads CASSVEVGGLASYEQFF. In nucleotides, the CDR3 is TGTGCCAGCAGCGTAGAGGTAGGGGGACTAGCCTCCTATGAGCAGTTCTTC.

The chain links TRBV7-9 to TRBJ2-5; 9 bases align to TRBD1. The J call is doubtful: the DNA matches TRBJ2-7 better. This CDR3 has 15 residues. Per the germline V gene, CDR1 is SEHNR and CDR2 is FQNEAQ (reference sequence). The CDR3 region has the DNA TGTGCCAGCAGCACTCCCGGGACAGGGACGTACGAGCAGTACTTC. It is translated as CASSTPGTGTYEQYF.

CDR3 region: CASPRPGQTSEQFF. The CDR3 region has the DNA TGTGCCAGCCCGCGGCCGGGACAGACGTCTGAGCAGTTCTTC. The V and J genes are TRBV21-1 and TRBJ2-1; the D segment call TRBD1 is taken from the table without a DNA check. TRBV21-1 is assigned pseudogene status. The CDR3 sequence is 14 residues long.

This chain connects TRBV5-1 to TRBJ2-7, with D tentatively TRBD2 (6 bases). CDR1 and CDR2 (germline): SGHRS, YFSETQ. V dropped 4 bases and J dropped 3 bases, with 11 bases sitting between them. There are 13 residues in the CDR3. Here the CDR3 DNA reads TGCGCCAGCAGCCGGGAGAGCGTCTACGAGCAGTACTTC. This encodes CASSRESVYEQYF.

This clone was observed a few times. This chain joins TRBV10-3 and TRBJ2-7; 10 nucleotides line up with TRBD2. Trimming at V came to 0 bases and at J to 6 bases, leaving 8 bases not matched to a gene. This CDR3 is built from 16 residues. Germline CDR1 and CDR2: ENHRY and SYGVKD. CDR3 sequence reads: CAISESSLAGAGEQYF. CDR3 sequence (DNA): TGTGCCATCAGTGAGTCGTCGCTAGCGGGAGCTGGCGAGCAGTACTTC.

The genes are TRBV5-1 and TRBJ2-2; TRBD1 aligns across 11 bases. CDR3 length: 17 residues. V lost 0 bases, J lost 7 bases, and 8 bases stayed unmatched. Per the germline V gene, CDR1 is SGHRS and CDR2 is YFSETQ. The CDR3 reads CASSLGRTGGEGGELFF. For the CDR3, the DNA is TGCGCCAGCAGCTTGGGAAGGACAGGGGGCGAAGGCGGGGAGCTGTTTTTT.